This is a list of T cell receptor beta chains from one sample in a study of blood T cell repertoires in COVID-19. Some clones are missing from TCRdb's copy, which holds only in-frame ones; the method was immunoSEQ multiplex PCR. The table lists about 230,000 clones, under 90% of them singletons. Material for sequencing was peripheral blood. These receptors were obtained from a man in his fifties with COVID-19, enrolled during active disease. Each CDR3 is given with its conserved first and last residue. Fields, in order: D gene, V gene, J gene, clone size, CDR3 protein, CDR3 DNA. D genes are given only for firm matches. A clone size is listed for some rows: how often the clone was seen (once, few, many), or a class if it is expanded.

>NA|TRBV19|TRBJ1-2|NA
CASSTRFDTNF
TGTGCCAGTAGTACCCGATTCGACACCAACTTC
>NA|TRBV28|TRBJ1-5|few
CASSFLDRDNQPQHF
TGTGCCAGCAGTTTCTTAGACCGGGACAATCAGCCCCAGCATTTT
>NA|TRBV28|TRBJ2-7|NA
CASSLPGYEQYF
TGTGCCAGCAGTTTGCCCGGGTACGAGCAGTACTTC
>NA|TRBV12-5|TRBJ1-2|few
CASGLGGVVNGYTF
TGTGCTAGTGGTTTGGGGGGAGTCGTTAATGGCTACACCTTC
>TRBD2|TRBV5-4|TRBJ2-7|NA
CASSLEASGGSEQYF
TGTGCCAGCAGCTTGGAGGCTAGCGGGGGAAGCGAGCAGTACTTC
>TRBD1|TRBV5-1|TRBJ2-5|NA
CASSPQGAGETQYF
TGCGCCAGCAGCCCCCAGGGGGCGGGGGAGACCCAGTACTTC
>NA|TRBV9|TRBJ1-1|NA
CASSAQGFRAEAFF
TGTGCCAGCAGCGCCCAGGGGTTCAGGGCTGAAGCTTTCTTT
>NA|TRBV4-2|TRBJ2-7|few
CASSQNLSPAYEQYF
TGTGCCAGCAGCCAAAATCTATCTCCTGCCTACGAGCAGTACTTC
>TRBD2|TRBV12-5|TRBJ2-1|once
CASGRRLAPEGEQFF
TGTGCTAGTGGTCGACGACTAGCGCCAGAGGGGGAGCAGTTCTTC
>NA|TRBV6-6|TRBJ1-5|NA
CASSYGQGKNQPQHF
TGTGCCAGCAGTTATGGGCAGGGAAAGAATCAGCCCCAGCATTTT
>TRBD2|TRBV7-8|TRBJ2-2|NA
CASSLVGTSVTGELFF
TGTGCCAGCAGCTTAGTGGGGACTAGCGTCACCGGGGAGCTGTTTTTT
>NA|TRBV25-1|TRBJ2-2|NA
CASSEWGGTGELFF
TGTGCCAGCAGTGAATGGGGAGGCACCGGGGAGCTGTTTTTT
>NA|TRBV23-1|TRBJ2-7|once
CASSQDRQQYF
TGCGCCAGCAGTCAAGACAGACAGCAGTACTTC
>NA|TRBV18|TRBJ2-3|NA
CASSPPVGRGTDTQYF
TGTGCCAGCTCACCACCCGTCGGTCGCGGCACAGATACGCAGTATTTT
>NA|TRBV5-1|TRBJ1-5|NA
CASSLNGQGNQPQHF
TGCGCCAGCAGCTTGAATGGGCAAGGAAATCAGCCCCAGCATTTT